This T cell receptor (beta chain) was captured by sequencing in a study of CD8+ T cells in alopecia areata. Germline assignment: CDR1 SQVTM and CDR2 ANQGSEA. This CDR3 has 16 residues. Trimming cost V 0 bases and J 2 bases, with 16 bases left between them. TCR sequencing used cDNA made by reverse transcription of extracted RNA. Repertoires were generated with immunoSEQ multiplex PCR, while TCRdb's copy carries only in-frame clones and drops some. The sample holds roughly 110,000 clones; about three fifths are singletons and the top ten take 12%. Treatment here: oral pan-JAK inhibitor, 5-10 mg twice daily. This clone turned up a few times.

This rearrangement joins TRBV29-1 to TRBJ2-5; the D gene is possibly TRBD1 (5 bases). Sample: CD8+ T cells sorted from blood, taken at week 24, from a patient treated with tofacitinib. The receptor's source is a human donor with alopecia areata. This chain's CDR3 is CSVEDEGQGTQETQYF. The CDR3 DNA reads TGCAGCGTTGAAGATGAAGGTCAGGGTACGCAAGAGACCCAGTACTTC.